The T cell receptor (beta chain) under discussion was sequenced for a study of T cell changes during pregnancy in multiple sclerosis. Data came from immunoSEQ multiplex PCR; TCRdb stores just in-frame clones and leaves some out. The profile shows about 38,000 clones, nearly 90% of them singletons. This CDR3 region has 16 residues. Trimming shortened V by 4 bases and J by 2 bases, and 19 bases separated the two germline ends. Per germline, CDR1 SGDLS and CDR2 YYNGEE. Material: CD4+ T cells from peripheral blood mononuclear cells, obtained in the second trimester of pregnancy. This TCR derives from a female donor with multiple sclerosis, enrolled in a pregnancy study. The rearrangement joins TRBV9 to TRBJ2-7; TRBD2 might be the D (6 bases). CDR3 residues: CASSLGVGGGAYEQYF. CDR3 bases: TGTGCCAGCAGCTTGGGGGTTGGTGGCGGGGCCTACGAGCAGTACTTC.